Presented here are 19 T cell receptor beta chains from one specimen sequenced in a study of human T cells and chemical hapten exposure (dated by TCRdb to the early 2020s). The method behind the library was RACE. Sequencing took place on a NextSeq 500. TCRdb took the public reads, trimmed them with fastp at Q25, ran MiXCR for clone calling and kept in-frame beta chains. Here each entry gathers all rows of one CDR3 protein and keeps the most common genes and DNA. The sample has more than 300,000 distinct CDR3 sequences on record, approximately 5% of them singletons. Roughly 2.6% of the sample is in the top ten clones. Sample time point, as interpreted from the label and publication: pre-sensitization, week 0. Taken with the paper, the label for treatment or condition translates to: therapeutic diphenylcyclopropenone sensitization with weekly scalp DPC. This material consisted of whole blood, taken in connection with sensitization to the hapten diphenylcyclopropenone (DPC). The receptors were sampled from a woman aged 50 to 60 with alopecia areata. Some clones in this sample may be carry-over from other donors' samples.

V usage is TRBV9 and J usage is TRBJ2-7; possible D gene TRBD2, 5 bases. CDR1 and CDR2 from the germline V gene are SGDLS and YYNGEE. This CDR3 has 14 amino acids. V lost 3 bases, J lost 1 base, and 11 bases lay in between. This chain's CDR3 is CASSEEGGSYEQYF. The CDR3, as DNA: TGTGCCAGCAGCGAAGAGGGCGGTTCCTACGAGCAGTACTTC. The full variable domain, completed using reference TRBV9 and TRBJ2-7, is DSGVTQTPKHLITATGQRVTLRCSPRSGDLSVYWYQQSLDQGLQFLIQYYNGEERAKGNILERFSAQQFPDLHSELNLSSLELGDSALYFCASSEEGGSYEQYFGPGTRLTVT.

The chain combines TRBV20-1 with TRBJ1-5, with D tentatively TRBD1 (5 bases). V was trimmed by 1 base and J by 7 bases, leaving 17 bases between them. Germline V gene data show CDR1 as DFQATT and CDR2 as SNEGSKA (reference sequence). CDR3 length: 15 residues. The chain's CDR3 is CSARALRVGVQPQHF. CDR3 nucleotide sequence: TGCAGTGCTAGAGCCCTCAGGGTTGGGGTCCAGCCCCAGCATTTT.

The chain has TRBV4-3 and TRBJ2-7; 10 bases agree with TRBD2. V shed 0 bases and J 4 bases; nucleotides not matched to a gene: 6. This CDR3 has 16 residues. Germline V gene sequence: CDR1 LGHNA, CDR2 YSLEER. As DNA, the CDR3 is TGCGCCAGCAGCCAAGAGCCCAGCGGGAGGGCGTACGAGCAGTACTTC. It codes for CASSQEPSGRAYEQYF.

This clonotype has a count of ten or more. This chain connects TRBV4-2 to TRBJ2-1; 14 nucleotides line up with TRBD2. Trimming removed 0 bases from V and 6 bases from J; junction bases left unmatched: 13. Germline V gene sequence: CDR1 LGHNA, CDR2 YNFKEQ. The CDR3 is 20 amino acids. In DNA, the CDR3 is TGTGCCAGCAGCCAAGATAGCTGGCGAGGGGGACTAGCGGGGGTCAATGAGCAGTTCTTC. Translation gives CASSQDSWRGGLAGVNEQFF.

This clonotype turned up a few times. J is TRBJ2-3 and V is TRBV10-3; D perhaps matches TRBD1 (6 bases). V lost 3 bases and J lost 4, with 17 bases in between. This CDR3 comprises 16 residues. Germline CDR1 ENHRY, CDR2 SYGVKD. The CDR3 region has the DNA TGTGCCATCAGTGACTTGGGGACATCTTCATCAGATACGCAGTATTTT. Translated, it gives CAISDLGTSSSDTQYF.

This clonotype was counted at least ten times. The gene calls are TRBV6-6 and TRBJ2-1, with a possible D match to TRBD1 (6 bases). The V gene lost 6 bases and the J gene lost 3 bases, with 15 bases spanning the gap. Looked up from germline, CDR1 is MNHNY and CDR2 is SVGAGI (reference sequence). This CDR3 is built from 15 residues. The CDR3 DNA is TGTGCCAGCAGAAGCAGGGGAAGTGGCTACAATGAGCAGTTCTTC. It translates to CASRSRGSGYNEQFF.

The J gene is TRBJ2-7, the V gene TRBV5-1; 8 nucleotides match TRBD2. CDR1 is SGHRS, CDR2 YFSETQ, per germline. The CDR3 runs to 15 residues. V was pared by 4 bases and J by 12 bases, with 18 bases of the junction left unmatched. The CDR3 nucleotides read TGCGCCAGCAGCCTTCTTAGCGGGATCTCGTGGCCGCGGTACTTC. As protein: CASSLLSGISWPRYF. Using reference TRBV5-1 and TRBJ2-7 for the parts outside the CDR3, the full variable domain is KAGVTQTPRYLIKTRGQQVTLSCSPISGHRSVSWYQQTPGQGLQFLFEYFSETQRNKGNFPGRFSGRQFSNSRSEMNVSTLELGDSALYLCASSLLSGISWPRYFGPGTRLTVT.

This clonotype was counted only a few times. The chain couples TRBV24-1 to TRBJ2-7, with no clear D. This CDR3 spans 12 amino acids. CDR1 is KGHDR, CDR2 SFDVKD, per germline. The V and J ends lost 4 bases and 6 bases respectively, with 9 bases between them. CDR3 nucleotides: TGTGCCACCAGTGACTGGACGGGCGAGCAGTACTTC. This encodes CATSDWTGEQYF.

This clonotype showed up many times. The chain joins TRBV13 to TRBJ2-1; a possible D gene is TRBD1 (6 bases). Looked up from germline, CDR1 is PRHDT and CDR2 is FYEKMQ (reference sequence). The CDR3 length is 14 residues. Trimming left V 4 bases short and J 8 bases short, with 15 bases between. CDR3: CASSSKEGVDEQFF. CDR3 nucleotide sequence: TGTGCCAGCAGCTCCAAAGAGGGGGTGGATGAGCAGTTCTTC.

This clonotype was detected ten times or more. This rearrangement joins TRBV20-1 to TRBJ2-3; 8 nucleotides agree with TRBD2. The CDR3 runs 15 residues. Germline V gives CDR1 DFQATT, CDR2 SNEGSKA (reference sequence). The J segment lost 2 bases and the V segment lost 5 bases, leaving 9 bases of the junction unmatched. CDR3 region: CSARPGGVATDTQYF. DNA for the CDR3: TGCAGTGCTCGGCCGGGGGGGGTCGCCACAGATACGCAGTATTTT.

This clonotype was counted at least ten times. The rearrangement links TRBV9 to TRBJ2-5, with D possibly matching TRBD2 (6 bases). The CDR3 is 16 residues long. Deletions cut 0 bases from V and 1 base from J, with 13 bases between. Looked up from germline, CDR1 is SGDLS and CDR2 is YYNGEE. The CDR3 region has the DNA TGTGCCAGCAGCGTAGGCAGCGGGTTCAGCCAAGAGACCCAGTACTTC. Translating gives CASSVGSGFSQETQYF.

Ten or more counts support this clonotype. The V gene is TRBV7-2, the J gene TRBJ2-3; the D gene is possibly TRBD1 (6 bases). V dropped 8 bases and J dropped 5 bases, with 20 bases sitting between them. The germline V gene encodes CDR1 SGHTA and CDR2 FQGNSA. The CDR3 length is 15 residues. The CDR3 reads CASRQERGRQDTQYF. CDR3 in DNA: TGTGCCAGCCGACAGGAGAGGGGCAGGCAAGATACGCAGTATTTT.

This clonotype was found many times. V is TRBV6-5 and J is TRBJ1-5, with 7 bases lining up with TRBD1. This CDR3 has 14 residues. Trimming at V came to 6 bases and at J to 5 bases, leaving 7 bases not matched to a gene. Per germline, CDR1 MNHEY and CDR2 SVGAGI. The chain's CDR3 is CASSRDRDDQPQHF. CDR3 nucleotide sequence: TGTGCCAGCAGCCGAGACAGGGATGATCAGCCCCAGCATTTT.

This chain connects TRBV6-2 or TRBV6-3 to TRBJ1-1; D unresolved. The length of the CDR3 is 16 residues. With 2 bases removed from V and 1 base from J, the gap between germline ends came to 14 bases. Germline CDR1 MNHEY, CDR2 SVGEGT. DNA for the CDR3: TGTGCCAGCAGTTACAATACAGAGAGACCGAACACTGAAGCTTTCTTT. Translation gives CASSYNTERPNTEAFF.

This clonotype was seen at least ten times. The chain joins TRBV27 to TRBJ1-5; 7 bases match TRBD1. The junction had 7 bases not matched to a gene; V was cut back by 6 bases and J by 2 bases. The length of the CDR3 is 15 residues. Germline loops: CDR1 MNHEY, CDR2 SMNVEV (reference sequence). The CDR3 DNA is TGTGCCAGCAGGATACAGGGGAAGGGCAATCAGCCCCAGCATTTT. Protein: CASRIQGKGNQPQHF.

The chain recombines TRBV5-6 with TRBJ1-2, with TRBD1 matching over 9 bases. V was pared by 6 bases and J by 5 bases, with 5 bases of the junction left unmatched. The CDR3 loop spans 13 amino acids. Germline lookup yields CDR1 SGHDT and CDR2 YYEEEE. Here the CDR3 DNA reads TGTGCCAGCACCCCGGACAGGGGATATGGCTACACCTTC. This codes for CASTPDRGYGYTF. The variable domain in full, completed from reference TRBV5-6 and TRBJ1-2, reads DAGVTQSPTHLIKTRGQQVTLRCSPKSGHDTVSWYQQALGQGPQFIFQYYEEEERQRGNFPDRFSGHQFPNYSSELNVNALLLGDSALYLCASTPDRGYGYTFGSGTRLTVV.

There are a few counts of this clonotype. The chain carries TRBV5-4 and TRBJ2-6; 11 nucleotides match TRBD2. CDR3 length: 18 residues. Germline V gene sequence: CDR1 SGHNT, CDR2 YYREEE (reference sequence). After removal of 4 bases from V and 0 bases from J, the junction contained 6 bases not matched to a gene. The CDR3 here is CASSRGLAEGSGANVLTF. For the CDR3, the DNA is TGTGCCAGCAGCAGGGGACTAGCGGAGGGCTCTGGGGCCAACGTCCTGACTTTC.

Many counts were recorded for this clonotype. The rearrangement links TRBV6-2 or TRBV6-3 to TRBJ2-1; tentative D call: TRBD2 (6 bases). The CDR3 is made up of 16 amino acids. The germline V gene has CDR1 MNHEY and CDR2 SVGEGT. V was shortened by 7 bases and J by 1 base, with 17 bases between the two germline ends. The CDR3 spells CASKGGVAVSYNEQFF. The CDR3 coding sequence is TGTGCCAGCAAAGGCGGGGTAGCGGTATCCTACAATGAGCAGTTCTTC.

V is TRBV4-2 and J is TRBJ2-7; D is perhaps TRBD2 (5 bases). The CDR3 length is 13 residues. Germline V gene data show CDR1 as LGHNA and CDR2 as YNFKEQ. The V and J ends lost 0 bases and 6 bases respectively, with 9 bases between them. The CDR3 DNA reads as TGTGCCAGCAGCCAAGATCTCGGGGTCGAGCAGTACTTC. Amino acids: CASSQDLGVEQYF.